This T cell receptor (beta chain) was documented in a study of T-cell reconstitution after alpha-beta-depleted transplantation in children. Study conclusions and caveats: There were some patients whose high TCRbeta diversity at day 60 came from surviving recipient T cells and thymic progenitors. T-cell counts and diversity at one year following transplant were attributed mainly to newly produced T cells.

Trimming pared 2 bases from V and 0 bases from J, leaving 13 bases between. The CDR3 totals 16 residues. Germline V gene lookup returns CDR1 SGHRS and CDR2 YFSETQ. Researchers prepared the TCRbeta library using unique molecular identifiers, the study reports. TCRdb redid the calling of the PCR reads with MiXCR, one entry per CDR3 protein. The table records about 830,000 distinct CDR3 sequences, approximately 15% of them present only once. As concerns this clonotype: Its antigen is not identified.

This TCR derives from a male patient younger than 18 who had a stem cell transplant for acute lymphoblastic leukemia, so the T cells may come from the graft donor. The sequences come from PBMCs, mostly from graft donor cells, collected 360 days after TCRalphabeta/CD19-depleted stem cell transplant. The rearrangement links TRBV5-1 to TRBJ2-3; D call uncertain. The CDR3 DNA reads TGCGCCAGCAGCTTAGATGGGCCTTGGAGCACAGATACGCAGTATTTT. Its protein is CASSLDGPWSTDTQYF.